This paragraph covers one T cell receptor (beta chain) sequence. This specimen belongs to a study of T cells after yellow fever vaccination. Using its own MiXCR run on the 5' RACE reads, TCRdb lists one record per CDR3 protein. The sample has some 320,000 distinct CDR3 sequences; around 10% are singletons. The material was CD4+ T cells sorted from PBMCs, obtained 45 days after the yellow fever booster vaccination. The clonotype was recovered from a man younger than 35 who received the YFV17D yellow fever vaccine.

CDR3 residues: CAISSRVDTQYF. CDR3 bases: TGTGCCATCAGCTCTAGAGTGGATACGCAGTATTTT. The J gene is TRBJ2-3, the V gene TRBV10-3; D call uncertain. The length of the CDR3 is 12 residues. Germline loops: CDR1 ENHRY, CDR2 SYGVKD. Trimming shortened V by 6 bases and J by 6 bases, and 10 bases separated the two germline ends.